The T cell receptor (beta chain) described here comes from a study of cytomegalovirus exposure and HLA in healthy donors. The PCR had 60 Vbeta and 13 Jbeta primers. The data were produced by immunoSEQ multiplex PCR, yet TCRdb's version contains in-frame clones alone and is incomplete. Altogether some 89,000 clones are present, about 81% being singletons, with the ten largest covering roughly 4.3%. Trimming cost V 0 bases and J 8 bases, with 11 bases left between them. The germline CDR1 and CDR2 sequences are SGHRS and YFSETQ. CDR3 length: 13 amino acids. A word on this clone: Antigen: not known.

Study-wide points: It is likely that the observed cluster of highly shared sequence variants was a sequencing artifact. There were some V segments, including TRBV6-2 and TRBV6-3, excluded as indistinguishable. There were around 160 TCR beta chains listed as cytomegalovirus-associated. Associated with HLA alleles at 0.05 false discovery rate in a later analysis were around 17,000 TCR beta sequences.

The TCR comes from a woman aged 40 to 50 in good health and CMV-seropositive. Sequencing was done on a sample of PBMCs. The V gene is TRBV5-1, the J gene TRBJ1-1, with no clear D. The CDR3 here is CASSLESMREAFF. CDR3 bases: TGCGCCAGCAGCTTGGAATCTATGCGAGAAGCTTTCTTT.